Included here is one T cell receptor beta chain sequence, with context. This clone was counted a few times. Its antigen is not yet known. The sample holds no much larger clone one base away, and base qualities are not on file. TCRbeta CDR3 regions were amplified from genomic DNA by means of the immunoSEQ Assay, a bias-controlled multiplex PCR. The study's own analysis went as follows. The number of nucleated cells in each sample was estimated from the amplification of reference gene primers within the assay. Sequence reads were collapsed and filtered to measure the absolute abundance of every unique TCRbeta CDR3 rearrangement. For each sample, productive Simpson clonality was calculated as the square root of Simpson's diversity index over productive rearrangements. Drawn from immuneACCESS, this table holds only the in-frame rearrangements with V and J called that TCRdb kept. Clones are partly lost; checked studies trace under half to an unresolved V gene and leave the rest unexplained. V, J and clone size are taken as reported in that table, and D and trimming were inferred from the DNA itself. Here the sample has around 140,000 clones; 88% occur a single time. The ten largest clones capture less than 2% of the sample.

This entry comes from a study of blood T cell repertoires in COVID-19 (dated by TCRdb to the early 2020s). The study in broad terms: The collaborator samples originated in the United States, Italy and Spain and spanned the acute and convalescent phases of COVID-19. The prospective study material was composed of cDNA or gDNA derived from T cells, B-cell-depleted T cells, or PBMCs. Deeply sampled blood TCRbeta repertoires from subjects exposed to, actively infected with, or recovered from COVID-19 were included in the dataset. The repertoires were made available in a free public database intended to serve as a resource for research on the immune response to SARS-CoV-2. The samples were drawn from the first 160 participants of the ongoing ImmuneRACE study and from some 1,300 subjects provided by 6 global collaborators. The sample metadata nearly always contained a de-identified subject ID, COVID-19 status, age in years and sex. Where available, HLA class I and class II types were taken from metadata supplied by the sample provider and were not determined by assay-based typing. Here is what the overall study found, with its caveats: The quantity of clinical and demographic metadata differed by source and by participant and was supplied without curation.

Collaborating institutions collected whole blood in K2EDTA tubes following their own protocols. For TCRbeta analysis, collaborators shipped samples as frozen whole blood, isolated PBMCs, or DNA extracted from either of those sample types. The germline V and J ends show losses of 5 bases and 8 bases respectively, and no gene match explains 8 bases of the junction. The CDR3 sequence holds 13 residues, the cysteine and phenylalanine included. Only CDR3 DNA remains: 39 bases, in frame from the first base. The germline V gene supplies CDR1 SGHTA and CDR2 FQGTGA. The sequence was obtained from a woman aged 50 to 65 with acute or convalescent COVID-19. The V gene is TRBV7-3 and the J gene is TRBJ1-1; 7 bases in the middle match TRBD1. Sample: peripheral blood. The CDR3 region reads CASSPGTAAEAFF. The nucleotides read TGTGCCAGCAGCCCCGGGACAGCCGCGGAAGCTTTCTTT. With all but the CDR3 taken from the reference TRBV7-3 and TRBJ1-1 genes, the full variable domain is: GAGVSQTPSNKVTEKGKYVELRCDPISGHTALYWYRQSLGQGPEFLIYFQGTGAADDSGLPNDRFFAVRPEGSVSTLKIQRTERGDSAVYLCASSPGTAAEAFFGQGTRLTVV.